This TCR beta chain was identified in a study of spatial heterogeneity in lung cancer. As to time point: sample taken at primary tumor resection. TCRdb re-derived calls from the 5' RACE reads in MiXCR, one entry per CDR3 protein. Here the sample spans some 38,000 distinct CDR3 sequences, just over 3% being singletons. Germline values: CDR1 ENHRY, CDR2 SYGVKD. Trimming took 4 bases from V and 0 from J, leaving 7 bases between them. The CDR3 loop spans 14 amino acids. This clonotype showed up many times. The V and J genes are TRBV10-3 and TRBJ1-5; D unresolved. The input for sequencing was normal lung tissue next to the tumor, taken at surgery. The clonotype was recovered from a male donor with early-stage non-small cell lung cancer. CDR3 nucleotides: TGTGCCATCAGTGCTGGGGATAGCAATCAGCCCCAGCATTTT. Protein product: CAISAGDSNQPQHF.